A single sample gave rise to the 26 T cell receptor beta chains below, sequenced in a study of T cell responses to AZD1222 COVID-19 vaccine. Sequencing was performed with immunoSEQ multiplex PCR; in TCRdb, only in-frame clones are kept and a portion is missing. The repertoire consists of about 160,000 clones, with more than 75% occurring once and the leading ten covering 4% to 5.5%. Here the sequenced sample was peripheral blood, taken 28 days after the second AZD1222 dose. These receptors were obtained from an adult who received the AZD1222 COVID-19 vaccine.

This clone was detected once. This chain uses TRBV19 with TRBJ2-7; TRBD1 or TRBD2 may be the D gene (5 bases each). The germline gives CDR1 LNHDA, CDR2 SQIVND (reference sequence). The CDR3 is made up of 16 amino acids. V shed 3 bases and J shed 1 base, with 16 bases lying between them. Here the CDR3 DNA reads TGTGCCAGTAGTATTTTTGCGGCAGGGAGTTCCTACGAGCAGTACTTC. Amino acid sequence: CASSIFAAGSSYEQYF.

Note on this clone: Within the sample, other DNA sequences also encode this same CDR3. V gene TRBV7-9 combines with J gene TRBJ1-6, with unresolved D. This CDR3 is built from 13 residues. Germline V CDR1 and CDR2: SEHNR, FQNEAQ (reference sequence). V was cut by 1 base and J by 7 bases, with 5 bases left in between. The CDR3, as DNA: TGTGCCAGCAGCTTAGGAGAGAATTCACCCCTCCACTTT. Translated: CASSLGENSPLHF.

The V call is TRBV4-3, the J call TRBJ2-7; D gene uncertain. Germline CDR1 LGHNA, CDR2 YSLEER. Trimming took 1 base from V and 12 from J, leaving 16 bases between them. The CDR3 totals 13 residues. CDR3 amino acids: CASSQGPGMWPYF. CDR3 bases: TGCGCCAGCAGCCAAGGTCCCGGCATGTGGCCGTACTTC.

This chain links TRBV25-1 with TRBJ1-6; perhaps TRBD1 as D (5 bases). The CDR3 length is 13 residues. Germline V gives CDR1 MGHDK, CDR2 SYGVNS. Between the trimmed V and J ends, which lost 9 bases and 7 bases, there was a span of 13 bases. Here the CDR3 reads CASISGGNSPLHF. The DNA of the CDR3 is TGTGCCAGTATTTCCGGGGGGAATTCACCCCTCCACTTT.

The chain combines TRBV4-3 with TRBJ1-2; TRBD1 agrees at 7 bases. Per the germline V gene, CDR1 is LGHNA and CDR2 is YSLEER. Trimming removed 1 base from V and 8 bases from J; junction bases left unmatched: 16. The CDR3 length is 17 residues. The CDR3 DNA reads TGCGCCAGCAGCCAAGGGTGGCGAGGGACAGATGGGCGAGGCTACACCTTC. Its protein product is CASSQGWRGTDGRGYTF.

V gene TRBV6-5 combines with J gene TRBJ1-1, with no clear D. Trimming stripped 0 bases from V and 3 bases from J, with 8 bases between. Per germline, CDR1 MNHEY and CDR2 SVGAGI. This CDR3 region has 14 residues. The CDR3 DNA reads TGTGCCAGCAGTTACTCGTTGAGGGACACTGAAGCTTTCTTT. It encodes CASSYSLRDTEAFF.

The V call is TRBV12-3 or TRBV12-4, the J call TRBJ1-2; D is uncertain. V was cut by 3 bases and J by 4 bases, with 6 bases left in between. The CDR3 is 12 amino acids. CDR3 protein: CASSFDTYGYTF. The CDR3 nucleotides are TGTGCCAGCAGTTTTGACACCTATGGCTACACCTTC.

The chain uses TRBV6-1 and TRBJ2-7; no definite D call. The germline V gene has CDR1 MNHNS and CDR2 SASEGT. This CDR3 is 12 amino acids long. V lost 3 bases and J 4 bases, leaving 7 bases between the germline ends. In DNA, the CDR3 is TGTGCCAGCAGTGATGTTGATTACGAGCAGTACTTC. It translates to CASSDVDYEQYF.

This sequence joins TRBV7-9 and TRBJ1-4, with 11 bases identical to TRBD1. The CDR3 runs to 18 residues. V shed 3 bases and J 15 bases; nucleotides not matched to a gene: 21. Germline lookup yields CDR1 SEHNR and CDR2 FQNEAQ (reference sequence). The CDR3 DNA reads TGTGCCAGCAGCTTCGGGACAGGGGGAGTCTTAGACCGTGGCTCGGTGTTTTTT. The encoded protein is CASSFGTGGVLDRGSVFF.

This clone occurred once. V gene TRBV6-4 combines with J gene TRBJ1-6; TRBD1 aligns across 7 bases. The germline V gene has CDR1 MRHNA and CDR2 SNTAGT. The junction had 3 bases not matched to a gene; V was cut back by 7 bases and J by 6 bases. The CDR3 is 13 residues long. CDR3 sequence (DNA): TGTGCCAGCAAAGCAGGGGGTAATTCACCCCTCCACTTT. Translated: CASKAGGNSPLHF.

This clone was picked up a small number of times. V usage is TRBV27 and J usage is TRBJ2-7; D is unresolved. Germline assignment: CDR1 MNHEY and CDR2 SMNVEV (reference sequence). V lost 4 bases to trimming and J lost 5 bases, with 6 bases between them. CDR3 length equals 11 residues. The CDR3: CASSSGHEQYF. The CDR3 nucleotides read TGTGCCAGCAGTTCTGGACACGAGCAGTACTTC.

V usage is TRBV29-1 and J usage is TRBJ1-4; TRBD1 might be the D (6 bases). The CDR3 runs to 13 residues. Trimming pared 4 bases from V and 4 bases from J, leaving 10 bases between. The V gene's germline CDR1 is SQVTM and CDR2 ANQGSEA. CDR3 amino acids: CSVVDRVNEKLFF. CDR3 DNA: TGCAGCGTTGTGGACAGAGTTAATGAAAAACTGTTTTTT.

The V gene is TRBV3-1 (or the pseudogene TRBV3-2), the J gene TRBJ1-6; D is uncertain. The V end was cut by 1 base, the J end by 5 bases, with 12 bases between. CDR1 is LGHDT and CDR2 is YNNKEL in the germline V gene (reference sequence). CDR3 length: 16 residues. Here the CDR3 DNA reads TGTGCCAGCAGCCAAGGGGGAAACAACCATAATTCACCCCTCCACTTT. It specifies CASSQGGNNHNSPLHF.

The chain employs TRBV7-2 and TRBJ1-4; 7 bases line up with TRBD1. Germline trimming cut 6 bases from V and 5 bases from J; bases unmatched to any gene: 3. Per germline, CDR1 SGHTA and CDR2 FQGNSA. The CDR3 length is 13 residues. As DNA, the CDR3 is TGTGCCAGCAGAAAGACAGGGAATGAAAAACTGTTTTTT. Its translation is CASRKTGNEKLFF.

The gene calls are TRBV23-1 and TRBJ1-1; tentative D call: TRBD1 (5 bases). TRBV23-1 is noted as an ORF with a role that remains uncertain. The CDR3 loop spans 14 amino acids. The V end lost 3 bases, the J end lost 7 bases, and 15 bases lay between the germline ends. CDR3 amino acids: CASSQTDSYDEAFF. The CDR3 region has the DNA TGCGCCAGCAGTCAGACCGACAGCTACGATGAAGCTTTCTTT.

The V and J genes are TRBV15 and TRBJ1-6; possible D gene TRBD1, 6 bases. With 5 bases removed from V and 8 bases from J, the gap between germline ends came to 16 bases. The CDR3 is made up of 15 amino acids. Germline V gene lookup returns CDR1 LNHNV and CDR2 YYDKDF (reference sequence). CDR3: CATSRVGGEDSPLHF. DNA of the CDR3: TGTGCCACCAGCCGAGTTGGGGGCGAGGATTCACCCCTCCACTTT.

A few counts support this clone. This chain joins TRBV6-5 and TRBJ1-2, with 10 nucleotides matching TRBD1. Germline V gene data show CDR1 as MNHEY and CDR2 as SVGAGI. The CDR3 runs 16 residues. After removal of 2 bases from V and 7 bases from J, the junction contained 10 bases not matched to a gene. CDR3 region: CASSYETGTGASGYTF. The CDR3 DNA sequence: TGTGCCAGCAGTTACGAAACCGGGACAGGGGCGAGTGGCTACACCTTC.

This chain uses TRBV3-1 (or the pseudogene TRBV3-2) with TRBJ2-7; the D is unclear. Per germline, CDR1 LGHDT and CDR2 YNNKEL (reference sequence). The CDR3 loop spans 13 amino acids. Between the trimmed V and J ends, which lost 2 bases and 7 bases, there was a span of 12 bases. Here the CDR3 DNA reads TGTGCCAGCAGCCAATCCTCTCGAGGTGAGCAGTACTTC. Translated: CASSQSSRGEQYF.

This clone was detected only a few times. This chain uses TRBV3-1 (or the pseudogene TRBV3-2) with TRBJ2-2; D unclear. The CDR3 totals 16 residues. Looked up from germline, CDR1 is LGHDT and CDR2 is YNNKEL (reference sequence). V gave up 0 bases and J gave up 8 bases, with 16 bases separating them. The CDR3, as DNA: TGTGCCAGCAGCCAAGACCGGACGGCTACTTGGGGGGAGCTGTTTTTT. Its translation is CASSQDRTATWGELFF.

The V call is TRBV5-4, the J call TRBJ1-1; D not certain. The V end lost 6 bases, the J end lost 0 bases, and 6 bases lay between the germline ends. From germline, CDR1 is SGHNT and CDR2 YYREEE (reference sequence). This CDR3 has 12 residues. CDR3 nucleotide sequence: TGTGCCAGCACCTACATGAACACTGAAGCTTTCTTT. Amino acids: CASTYMNTEAFF.

The CDR3 DNA reads as TGTGCCAGCTCACCAGTGACAGGGCTCGGCTCGTGGCCCCAGCATTTT. As protein: CASSPVTGLGSWPQHF. The V call is TRBV18, the J call TRBJ1-5; 7 nucleotides line up with TRBD1. The CDR3 contains 16 residues. Looked up from germline, CDR1 is KGHSH and CDR2 is LQKENI. J lost 9 bases, V lost 2 bases, and 13 bases had no gene match.

This clone has more than one count but fewer than ten. Here the CDR3 reads CASSPGSWALEYGYTF. Here the CDR3 DNA reads TGTGCCAGCAGCCCGGGATCTTGGGCCTTGGAGTATGGCTACACCTTC. This chain links TRBV5-4 with TRBJ1-2; D is unclear. This CDR3 spans 16 amino acids. V lost 4 bases and J 5 bases, leaving 21 bases between the germline ends. Germline CDR1 and CDR2: SGHNT and YYREEE (reference sequence).

This clone was recorded once. The rearrangement links TRBV30 to TRBJ1-4; no definite D call. There are 15 residues in the CDR3. Germline CDR1 and CDR2: GTSNPN and SVGIG (reference sequence). Deletions cut 2 bases from V and 4 bases from J, with 14 bases between. CDR3 in DNA: TGTGCCTGGAGTCCGAACGCGGGGAATAATGAAAAACTGTTTTTT. This translates into CAWSPNAGNNEKLFF.

V and J are TRBV19 and TRBJ1-4; no firm D call. Trimming removed 7 bases at V and 8 bases at J, with 17 bases between. The CDR3 length is 14 residues. From germline, CDR1 is LNHDA and CDR2 SQIVND (reference sequence). CDR3 in DNA: TGTGCCAGTACCCCCGGGTCCCAGAAGGAAAAACTGTTTTTT. Its protein product is CASTPGSQKEKLFF.

The rearrangement joins TRBV18 to TRBJ1-1, with 7 bases matching TRBD1. The CDR3 is 18 amino acids. The V and J ends lost 3 bases and 3 bases, in that order; junction bases with no gene match: 16. Germline-derived CDR1 and CDR2 are KGHSH and LQKENI. The CDR3 coding sequence is TGTGCCAGCTCACCGCAGATGACCTACAGGGGTTCCTACACTGAAGCTTTCTTT. Residues: CASSPQMTYRGSYTEAFF. Full variable domain (remainder filled in from reference TRBV18 and TRBJ1-1): NAGVMQNPRHLVRRRGQEARLRCSPMKGHSHVYWYRQLPEEGLKFMVYLQKENIIDESGMPKERFSAEFPKEGPSILRIQQVVRGDSAAYFCASSPQMTYRGSYTEAFFGQGTRLTVV.

This clone occurred once. J is TRBJ2-1 and V is TRBV19, with D possibly matching TRBD1 (6 bases). This CDR3 is 12 amino acids long. Trimming took 6 bases from V and 10 from J, leaving 13 bases between them. Germline V gene sequence: CDR1 LNHDA, CDR2 SQIVND (reference sequence). The CDR3 is CASSPTGNEQFF. The CDR3 DNA follows: TGTGCCAGTAGCCCAACAGGGAACGAGCAGTTCTTC.